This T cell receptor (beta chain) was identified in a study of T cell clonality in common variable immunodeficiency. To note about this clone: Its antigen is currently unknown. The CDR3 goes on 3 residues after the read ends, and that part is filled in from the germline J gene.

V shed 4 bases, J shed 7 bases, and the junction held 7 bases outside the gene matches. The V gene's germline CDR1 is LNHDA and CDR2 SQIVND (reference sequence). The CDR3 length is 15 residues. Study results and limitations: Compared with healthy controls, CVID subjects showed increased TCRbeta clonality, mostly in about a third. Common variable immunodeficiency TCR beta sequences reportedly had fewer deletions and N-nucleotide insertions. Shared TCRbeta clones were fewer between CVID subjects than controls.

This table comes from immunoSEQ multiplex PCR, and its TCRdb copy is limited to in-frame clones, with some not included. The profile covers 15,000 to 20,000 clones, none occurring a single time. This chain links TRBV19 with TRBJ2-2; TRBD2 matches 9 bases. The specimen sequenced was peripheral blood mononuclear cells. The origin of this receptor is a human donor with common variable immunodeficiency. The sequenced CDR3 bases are TGTGCCAGTAGTACCGCGGGACTAGCCGGCGGGGAG. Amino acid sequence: CASSTAGLAGGE. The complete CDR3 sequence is CASSTAGLAGGELFF.